This T cell receptor (beta chain) originates from a study of T cell changes during pregnancy in multiple sclerosis. A remark on this clone: A junction end diverges from the germline sequence, so it may reflect a read error.

The germline V gene has CDR1 SGHKS and CDR2 YYEKEE (reference sequence). The CDR3 sequence is 13 residues long. Assay: immunoSEQ multiplex PCR; the TCRdb copy retains only in-frame clones and omits some. The profile shows 45,000 to 55,000 clones, about 91% of them singletons. V is TRBV5-5 and J is TRBJ1-3; 8 nucleotides align to TRBD1. This TCR was recovered from a female donor with multiple sclerosis, enrolled in a pregnancy study. The sample in question was peripheral blood, obtained after pregnancy. CDR3 region: CASRGQGGYTIYF. For the CDR3, the DNA is TGTGCCAGCCGCGGACAGGGTGGATACACCATATATTTT. Together with reference TRBV5-5 and TRBJ1-3, the CDR3 gives the full variable domain: DAGVTQSPTHLIKTRGQQVTLRCSPISGHKSVSWYQQVLGQGPQFIFQYYEKEERGRGNFPDRFSARQFPNYSSELNVNALLLGDSALYLCASRGQGGYTIYFGEGSWLTVV.